One sample yielded the 23 T cell receptor beta chains listed below, sequenced in a study of control samples from healthy donors and cancer patients. The data were produced by immunoSEQ multiplex PCR, yet TCRdb's version contains in-frame clones alone and is incomplete. The sample includes roughly 51,000 clones, roughly 87% of them seen just once. Sequencing used PBMCs. The receptors come from a man aged 35-49 years with colorectal cancer.

The rearrangement joins TRBV11-2 to TRBJ1-2; possible D gene TRBD1, 6 bases. The germline gives CDR1 SGHAT, CDR2 FQNNGV. The CDR3 length is 16 residues. V was clipped by 0 bases and J by 4 bases, with 15 bases between them. CDR3 amino acids: CASSLETGPGSYGYTF. In nucleotides, the CDR3 is TGTGCCAGCAGCTTAGAGACAGGCCCGGGGAGCTATGGCTACACCTTC.

The rearrangement joins TRBV28 to TRBJ2-7; maybe TRBD2 (7 bases). CDR3 length equals 17 residues. V was clipped by 1 base and J by 2 bases, with 18 bases between them. The germline V gene encodes CDR1 MDHEN and CDR2 SYDVKM. CDR3 bases: TGTGCCAGCAGTTTATTCCAACGGTGGGGGGGCACCTACGAGCAGTACTTC. It codes for CASSLFQRWGGTYEQYF.

The chain is built from TRBV9 and TRBJ2-1; D not certain. V shed 4 bases and J shed 0 bases, with 14 bases lying between them. Germline V gene lookup returns CDR1 SGDLS and CDR2 YYNGEE. The CDR3 runs to 16 residues. CDR3 nucleotide sequence: TGTGCCAGCAGCCTAATGATCCGGAGCTCCTACAATGAGCAGTTCTTC. This gives the protein CASSLMIRSSYNEQFF.

This chain connects TRBV18 to TRBJ2-2; D perhaps matches TRBD1 (6 bases). The germline V gene encodes CDR1 KGHSH and CDR2 LQKENI. V shed 3 bases and J shed 3 bases, with 8 bases lying between them. The CDR3 is 14 amino acids. This CDR3 is CASSPRTDTGELFF. CDR3 coding DNA: TGTGCCAGCTCACCTAGGACAGACACCGGGGAGCTGTTTTTT. The full variable domain, with the rest looked up from reference TRBV18 and TRBJ2-2, is NAGVMQNPRHLVRRRGQEARLRCSPMKGHSHVYWYRQLPEEGLKFMVYLQKENIIDESGMPKERFSAEFPKEGPSILRIQQVVRGDSAAYFCASSPRTDTGELFFGEGSRLTVL.

The chain employs TRBV19 and TRBJ1-1; 11 positions match TRBD1. V gave up 3 bases and J gave up 9 bases; unmatched junction bases: 6. Per the germline V gene, CDR1 is LNHDA and CDR2 is SQIVND (reference sequence). This CDR3 spans 14 amino acids. CDR3 residues: CASSMGQGVIKAFF. CDR3 in DNA: TGTGCCAGTAGTATGGGACAGGGGGTGATTAAAGCTTTCTTT.

The chain recombines TRBV2 with TRBJ1-1; 7 positions match TRBD1. Germline CDR1 and CDR2: SNHLY and FYNNEI. The CDR3 is 12 amino acids. The ends lost 9 bases at V and 6 bases at J; junction bases unmatched: 7. CDR3 DNA: TGTGCCAGTAGTAACAGGGGACCTGAAGCTTTCTTT. It is translated as CASSNRGPEAFF. The variable domain in full, with the rest retrieved from reference TRBV2 and TRBJ1-1, is EPEVTQTPSHQVTQMGQEVILRCVPISNHLYFYWYRQILGQKVEFLVSFYNNEISEKSEIFDDQFSVERPDGSNFTLKIRSTKLEDSAMYFCASSNRGPEAFFGQGTRLTVV.

The chain uses TRBV11-3 and TRBJ1-2, with D possibly matching TRBD1 (5 bases). This CDR3 comprises 17 residues. Germline CDR1 and CDR2: SGHNT and YENEEA. The V end was cut by 1 base, the J end by 3 bases, with 18 bases between. CDR3 nucleotides: TGTGCCAGCAGCTTAGGATCCGGGGGAGTTTTGGACTATGGCTACACCTTC. Translating it yields CASSLGSGGVLDYGYTF.

The V gene is TRBV9, the J gene TRBJ1-4, with D unclear. V dropped 1 base and J dropped 0 bases, with 4 bases sitting between them. The germline V gene has CDR1 SGDLS and CDR2 YYNGEE. The CDR3 length is 14 residues. DNA for the CDR3: TGTGCCAGCAGCGTATCTGCAACTAATGAAAAACTGTTTTTT. It yields the protein CASSVSATNEKLFF.

This chain uses TRBV28 with TRBJ1-2; 10 nucleotides line up with TRBD1. The CDR3 is made up of 16 amino acids. The germline CDR1 and CDR2 sequences are MDHEN and SYDVKM. V lost 5 bases to trimming and J lost 4 bases; unmatched junction nucleotides: 10. CDR3 nucleotide sequence: TGTGCCAGCAGTATAAACCGGGACAGGGGAGTCTATGGCTACACCTTC. Translating gives CASSINRDRGVYGYTF.

The chain is built from TRBV3-1 (or the pseudogene TRBV3-2) and TRBJ1-1; D unresolved. The length of the CDR3 is 13 residues. Trimming removed 5 bases from V and 1 base from J, with 8 bases in between. Germline V gives CDR1 LGHDT, CDR2 YNNKEL (reference sequence). As DNA, the CDR3 is TGTGCCAGCAGCATACGGGGGAACACTGAAGCTTTCTTT. Its translation: CASSIRGNTEAFF.

The chain combines TRBV11-3 with TRBJ1-3; unclear D gene. Germline values: CDR1 SGHNT, CDR2 YENEEA. The CDR3 consists of 13 residues. The V gene lost 3 bases and the J gene lost 2 bases, with 5 bases spanning the gap. CDR3 DNA sequence: TGTGCCAGCAGCTTGAACCCTGGAAACACCATATATTTT. Translated: CASSLNPGNTIYF.

V usage is TRBV3-1 (or the pseudogene TRBV3-2) and J usage is TRBJ2-1; 12 bases map to TRBD2. The CDR3 totals 18 residues. V lost 4 bases, J lost 0 bases, and 7 bases stayed unmatched. The germline gives CDR1 LGHDT, CDR2 YNNKEL (reference sequence). This chain's CDR3 is CASSPRTSGISSYNEQFF. DNA of the CDR3: TGTGCCAGCAGCCCCCGGACTAGCGGGATCAGCTCCTACAATGAGCAGTTCTTC.

This clone was counted between two and nine times. The CDR3 is CASSLADRNYGYTF. As DNA, the CDR3 is TGTGCCAGCAGCTTAGCGGACAGGAACTATGGCTACACCTTC. The V call is TRBV7-9, the J call TRBJ1-2; 7 nucleotides match TRBD1. The trim removed 0 bases at V and 2 bases at J, leaving 0 bases unmatched. Germline V gene lookup returns CDR1 SEHNR and CDR2 FQNEAQ (reference sequence). The CDR3 sequence is 14 residues long.

This chain uses TRBV6-1 with TRBJ1-6; no reliable D call. Per the germline V gene, CDR1 is MNHNS and CDR2 is SASEGT. This CDR3 spans 15 amino acids. V lost 0 bases to trimming and J lost 3 bases, with 6 bases between them. The CDR3 here is CASSEATGYNSPLHF. In nucleotides, the CDR3 is TGTGCCAGCAGTGAAGCAACCGGCTATAATTCACCCCTCCACTTT.

This clone was recorded once. The rearrangement joins TRBV5-6 to TRBJ1-1; no definite D call. Germline CDR1 is SGHDT and CDR2 is YYEEEE. The CDR3 runs to 15 residues. The ends were cut back, 1 base at V and 3 bases at J, with 13 bases in the middle. This CDR3 reads CASSLSEVGDTEAFF. As DNA, the CDR3 is TGTGCCAGCAGCTTGAGTGAGGTTGGGGACACTGAAGCTTTCTTT.

This clone was seen a handful of times. The gene calls are TRBV6-2 or TRBV6-3 and TRBJ1-5, with 7 bases matching TRBD1. Germline V lookup: CDR1 MNHEY, CDR2 SVGEGT. The length of the CDR3 is 21 residues. Trimming cost V 6 bases and J 7 bases; bases outside gene matches: 30. CDR3 coding DNA: TGTGCCAGCAGCCACACCGAGACAGGGCGATTAGTCCAAGGTGAACAACAGCCCCAGCATTTT. Amino acid sequence: CASSHTETGRLVQGEQQPQHF.

A remark on this clone: Other nucleotide sequences from this sample produce the same CDR3. The chain uses TRBV13 and TRBJ2-1; D not certain. CDR1 is PRHDT and CDR2 is FYEKMQ in the germline V gene (reference sequence). The CDR3 runs to 13 residues. V was shortened by 5 bases and J by 6 bases, with 11 bases between the two germline ends. The CDR3 region is CASSPRVLNEQFF. The CDR3 nucleotides read TGTGCCAGCAGCCCTAGGGTCCTCAATGAGCAGTTCTTC. Combining the CDR3 with reference TRBV13 and TRBJ2-1 gives the whole variable domain AAGVIQSPRHLIKEKRETATLKCYPIPRHDTVYWYQQGPGQDPQFLISFYEKMQSDKGSIPDRFSAQQFSDYHSELNMSSLELGDSALYFCASSPRVLNEQFFGPGTRLTVL.

V usage is TRBV6-5 and J usage is TRBJ2-2; 8 positions match TRBD1. The germline V gene has CDR1 MNHEY and CDR2 SVGAGI. Losses at the gene ends were 5 bases for V and 4 bases for J; bases not matched to a gene: 6. This CDR3 spans 15 amino acids. CDR3: CASSHRTGLTGELFF. CDR3 in DNA: TGTGCCAGCAGTCACCGGACAGGGCTCACCGGGGAGCTGTTTTTT.

The J gene is TRBJ1-5, the V gene TRBV6-5; D perhaps matches TRBD1 (6 bases). V was trimmed by 5 bases and J by 7 bases, leaving 12 bases between them. Germline V gene sequence: CDR1 MNHEY, CDR2 SVGAGI. The CDR3 consists of 13 residues. The CDR3 loop is CASSILGGQPQHF. As DNA, the CDR3 is TGTGCCAGCAGTATCTTGGGGGGCCAGCCCCAGCATTTT.

The count of this clone is one. For the CDR3, the DNA is TGCGCCAGCAGTCCCAGTCTGAATGAAAAACTGTTTTTT. Translating gives CASSPSLNEKLFF. The rearrangement joins TRBV10-1 to TRBJ1-4; D remains unclear. This CDR3 contains 13 residues. Trimming removed 5 bases at V and 5 bases at J, with 9 bases between. Germline V gene data show CDR1 as WNHNN and CDR2 as SYGVQD (reference sequence).

This sequence joins TRBV4-1 and TRBJ1-4; the D is unclear. V shed 0 bases and J shed 7 bases, with 12 bases lying between them. Germline CDR1 and CDR2: MGHRA and YSYEKL. The CDR3 runs 15 residues. The CDR3 region is CASSQDLTRIEKLFF. In DNA form, the CDR3 reads TGCGCCAGCAGCCAAGATCTAACCAGGATTGAAAAACTGTTTTTT.

Here the CDR3 DNA reads TGTGCCAGCAGCTTTTACGGACTAGCGGGTACGAACACCGGGGAGCTGTTTTTT. Amino acid sequence: CASSFYGLAGTNTGELFF. V usage is TRBV11-3 and J usage is TRBJ2-2; TRBD2 matches at 11 bases. In germline, CDR1 is SGHNT, CDR2 YENEEA. The CDR3 is 18 residues long. V lost 3 bases and J lost 0; bases outside the gene matches: 6.

The rearrangement links TRBV9 to TRBJ2-1; the match to TRBD2 covers 11 bases. The germline V gene encodes CDR1 SGDLS and CDR2 YYNGEE. This CDR3 comprises 16 residues. The ends lost 3 bases at V and 4 bases at J; junction bases unmatched: 6. The CDR3 nucleotides read TGTGCCAGCAGCGCCACTAGCGGGAGCAGGTACAATGAGCAGTTCTTC. Protein sequence: CASSATSGSRYNEQFF.